Listed below are T cell receptor beta chains from one sample, sequenced in a study of long-term antiretroviral therapy in people with HIV. Method: immunoSEQ multiplex PCR; TCRdb's copy keeps in-frame clones and lacks some. The repertoire includes 38,000 or so clones, about 95% of them detected once, and roughly 2.2% sits in the top ten. The source was unsorted PBMCs, collected 9.2 years after starting antiretroviral therapy. The source of these receptors is a man younger than 40 with HIV. Each CDR3 is given with its conserved first and last residue. A D gene is named only where the DNA matches it firmly. Clone size, where shown, is once, few, many, or a class for clones that have expanded.

. TRBJ1-3 TRBV7-8 TRBD1 CASSLGGQGIGNTIYF TGTGCCAGCAGCTTAGGGGGACAGGGGATTGGAAACACCATATATTTT
. TRBJ1-3 TRBV10-2 . CASSGGNSGNTIYF TGCGCCAGCAGTGGCGGGAACTCTGGAAACACCATATATTTT
. TRBJ2-6 TRBV28 . CASRQGGSSGANVLTF TGTGCCAGCAGACAGGGTGGAAGCTCTGGGGCCAACGTCCTGACTTTC
. TRBJ2-3 TRBV5-4 TRBD1 CASSSWDRDSDTQYF TGTGCCAGCAGCAGCTGGGACAGGGATTCGGATACGCAGTATTTT
once TRBJ2-1 TRBV11-2 . CASSSARIGSYNEQFF TGTGCCAGCAGCTCCGCCCGCATCGGGAGCTACAATGAGCAGTTCTTC
. TRBJ1-2 TRBV5-1 . CASRPLSYGGYGYTF TGCGCCAGCAGGCCCCTGAGTTATGGCGGCTATGGCTACACCTTC
once TRBJ2-3 TRBV30 . CAYSSGHTDTQYF TGTGCCTACAGTAGCGGACACACAGATACGCAGTATTTT
. TRBJ2-5 TRBV4-2 . CASSQWRQETQYF TGTGCCAGCAGCCAATGGCGGCAAGAGACCCAGTACTTC
. TRBJ1-2 TRBV6-1 . CASSPPGNYGYTF TGTGCCAGCAGTCCTCCAGGGAACTATGGCTACACCTTC
. TRBJ2-2 TRBV5-1 . CASSLAGANTGELFF TGCGCCAGCAGCTTGGCGGGGGCGAACACCGGGGAGCTGTTTTTT
. TRBJ2-1 TRBV5-1 . CASSPWGGPGNEQFF TGCGCCAGCAGCCCATGGGGAGGTCCGGGGAATGAGCAGTTCTTC
once TRBJ1-3 TRBV7-2 . CASSHTQGISGNTIYF TGTGCCAGCAGCCATACACAGGGCATCTCTGGAAACACCATATATTTT
. TRBJ1-6 TRBV6-6 . CASSYSMGVGSPLHF TGTGCCAGCAGTTACTCGATGGGGGTTGGTTCACCCCTCCACTTT
. TRBJ2-5 TRBV18 TRBD1 CASSTGLETQYF TGTGCCAGCTCGACAGGGTTGGAGACCCAGTACTTC
once TRBJ2-5 TRBV9 TRBD1 CASSADRVPETQYF TGTGCCAGCAGCGCGGACAGGGTTCCAGAGACCCAGTACTTC
. TRBJ1-4 TRBV5-1 . CASSLGPFGGNEKLFF TGCGCCAGCAGCTTGGGTCCCTTCGGGGGGAATGAAAAACTGTTTTTT
once TRBJ1-1 TRBV2 . CASSEPAESISNTEAFF TGTGCCAGCAGTGAACCGGCCGAGTCAATCTCGAACACTGAAGCTTTCTTT
. TRBJ1-1 TRBV19 TRBD1 CASSFRDRGNLEAFF TGTGCCAGTAGTTTCCGGGACAGGGGGAACCTTGAAGCTTTCTTT
. TRBJ1-2 TRBV4-1 . CASSPLYRNYGYTF TGCGCCAGCAGCCCACTCTACCGAAACTATGGCTACACCTTC
. TRBJ2-2 TRBV9 TRBD1 CASSVLGTGGTGELFF TGTGCCAGCAGCGTACTCGGGACAGGGGGCACCGGGGAGCTGTTTTTT
. TRBJ2-3 TRBV7-3 TRBD2 CASTVGGGTDTQYF TGTGCCAGCACCGTGGGGGGGGGCACAGATACGCAGTATTTT
. TRBJ1-5 TRBV6-1 . CASRMRSVQPQHF TGTGCCAGCAGGATGAGGTCGGTTCAGCCCCAGCATTTT
once TRBJ1-2 TRBV4-2 . CASSQDEATGRIYGYTF TGTGCCAGCAGCCAAGATGAGGCGACGGGGAGAATCTATGGCTACACCTTC
once TRBJ2-3 TRBV30 TRBD2 CAWSLAGKVDTQYF TGTGCCTGGAGCCTAGCGGGGAAGGTAGATACGCAGTATTTT
. TRBJ2-1 TRBV5-1 TRBD2 CASSLTGTKTYNEQFF TGCGCCAGCAGCTTGACCGGGACTAAAACCTACAATGAGCAGTTCTTC
. TRBJ2-2 TRBV9 . CASSLSRGWPNTGELFF TGTGCCAGCAGCCTCAGCAGGGGCTGGCCGAACACCGGGGAGCTGTTTTTT
. TRBJ2-3 TRBV7-3 . CASSLMGTDTQYF TGTGCCAGCAGCTTAATGGGTACAGATACGCAGTATTTT
. TRBJ2-5 TRBV19 TRBD2 CASSIWTSGDQETQYF TGTGCCAGTAGTATTTGGACTAGCGGAGACCAAGAGACCCAGTACTTC
. TRBJ2-2 TRBV19 TRBD1 CASSVRPTGGRDTGELFF TGTGCCAGTAGTGTACGGCCCACAGGGGGTCGCGACACCGGGGAGCTGTTTTTT
. TRBJ2-5 TRBV11-2 TRBD1 CASSLYGQARETQYF TGTGCCAGCAGCTTATACGGACAGGCTAGGGAGACCCAGTACTTC